Shown below are 27 T cell receptor beta chains from a single sample sequenced in a study of T cells in Graves' hyperthyroidism and ophthalmopathy. Amplified TCR beta CDR3 regions derived from RNA transcripts. The study used the HTBI primer set for a first-round RT-PCR of the TCR CDR3. TCRdb processed the multiplex PCR reads anew with MiXCR; each CDR3 protein has one entry. The repertoire includes 490,000 or so distinct CDR3 sequences, 15% to 20% of them detected once, and approximately 32% sits in the top ten. The sequencing input was blood. These receptors originate from a woman aged 30 to 39 with Graves' ophthalmopathy.

The sample holds many counts of this clonotype. The V and J genes are TRBV20-1 and TRBJ2-7, with 11 bases aligning to TRBD1. Looked up from germline, CDR1 is DFQATT and CDR2 is SNEGSKA (reference sequence). The ends lost 6 bases at V and 5 bases at J; junction bases unmatched: 3. The CDR3 contains 12 residues. CDR3 protein: CSAPGQGDEQYF. CDR3 bases: TGCAGTGCGCCGGGACAGGGGGACGAGCAGTACTTC.

This clonotype was found many times. This rearrangement joins TRBV20-1 to TRBJ2-2; perhaps TRBD2 as D (6 bases). The CDR3 spans 15 residues. Per the germline V gene, CDR1 is DFQATT and CDR2 is SNEGSKA (reference sequence). V lost 1 base to trimming and J lost 8 bases, with 17 bases between them. CDR3 sequence: CSARGGGTTWGELFF. The CDR3, as DNA: TGCAGTGCTAGAGGCGGCGGGACGACCTGGGGGGAGCTGTTTTTT.

The chain couples TRBV20-1 to TRBJ2-2; 9 bases agree with TRBD2. The V segment lost 1 base and the J segment 3 bases; nucleotides outside the gene matches: 9. Germline lookup yields CDR1 DFQATT and CDR2 SNEGSKA (reference sequence). This CDR3 is 17 amino acids long. This chain's CDR3 is CSARVASGILYTGELFF. CDR3 DNA sequence: TGCAGTGCTAGAGTGGCTAGCGGGATTCTATACACCGGGGAGCTGTTTTTT.

This rearrangement joins TRBV6-5 to TRBJ2-5, with D tentatively TRBD1 (5 bases). The CDR3 spans 15 residues. V was pared by 2 bases and J by 5 bases, with 15 bases between. Germline CDR1 and CDR2: MNHEY and SVGAGI. The CDR3 DNA reads as TGTGCCAGCAGTTACCCAGGACACCGAGAGGAGACCCAGTACTTC. Residues: CASSYPGHREETQYF.

This rearrangement joins TRBV20-1 to TRBJ1-5, with TRBD1 matching over 12 bases. V was clipped by 3 bases and J by 7 bases; unmatched bases: 13. The CDR3 consists of 17 residues. The germline V gene encodes CDR1 DFQATT and CDR2 SNEGSKA (reference sequence). In nucleotides, the CDR3 is TGCAGTGCTAGTTTCGCCCCCGGGACAGGGGGCTCACAGCCCCAGCATTTT. Amino acid sequence: CSASFAPGTGGSQPQHF.

This clonotype was picked up many times. The CDR3 bases are TGTGCCACCCGGACTAGCGGAGACTACGAGCAGTACTTC. Its protein is CATRTSGDYEQYF. The rearrangement uses TRBV2 and TRBJ2-7; 10 nucleotides line up with TRBD2. V gave up 10 bases and J gave up 3 bases; unmatched junction bases: 6. From germline, CDR1 is SNHLY and CDR2 FYNNEI. This CDR3 has 13 amino acids. The full variable domain, with the rest looked up from reference TRBV2 and TRBJ2-7, is EPEVTQTPSHQVTQMGQEVILRCVPISNHLYFYWYRQILGQKVEFLVSFYNNEISEKSEIFDDQFSVERPDGSNFTLKIRSTKLEDSAMYFCATRTSGDYEQYFGPGTRLTVT.

V is TRBV7-6 and J is TRBJ1-1, with a possible D match to TRBD1 (5 bases). There are 15 residues in the CDR3. The germline V gene has CDR1 SGHVS and CDR2 FNYEAQ. Trimming stripped 3 bases from V and 8 bases from J, with 19 bases between. The CDR3 is CASSLPSPTAQEAFF. CDR3 nucleotides: TGTGCCAGCAGCTTGCCCTCTCCGACAGCCCAAGAAGCTTTCTTT.

This clonotype has a count of ten or more. The chain recombines TRBV24-1 with TRBJ2-7; D gene ambiguous. The germline V gene encodes CDR1 KGHDR and CDR2 SFDVKD. V was shortened by 7 bases and J by 2 bases, with 11 bases between the two germline ends. The CDR3 length is 13 residues. This chain's CDR3 is CATRGEETYEQYF. DNA of the CDR3: TGTGCCACCAGAGGAGAGGAAACCTACGAGCAGTACTTC.

The V call is TRBV24-1, the J call TRBJ2-1; 11 bases fit TRBD2. The CDR3 spans 18 residues. Germline CDR1 and CDR2: KGHDR and SFDVKD. The V gene end was trimmed by 2 bases and the J gene end by 5 bases; junction bases not matched to a gene: 10. The chain's CDR3 is CATSDSLSGRAHNNEQFF. The CDR3 DNA sequence: TGTGCCACCAGTGATTCCCTTAGCGGGAGGGCTCACAACAATGAGCAGTTCTTC.

The CDR3 protein is CASSRLTGSKTQYF. The CDR3 DNA reads TGTGCCAGCAGCCGCCTGACAGGTTCGAAGACCCAGTACTTC. V usage is TRBV6-1 and J usage is TRBJ2-5; D is possibly TRBD1 (6 bases). The germline V gene encodes CDR1 MNHNS and CDR2 SASEGT. The V and J ends lost 6 bases and 6 bases respectively, with 17 bases between them. CDR3 length: 14 residues.

This clonotype came up many times. J is TRBJ2-2 and V is TRBV9; possible D gene TRBD2, 6 bases. V gave up 0 bases and J gave up 1 base, with 10 bases separating them. The CDR3 contains 16 residues. CDR1 and CDR2 from the germline V gene are SGDLS and YYNGEE. The CDR3 DNA reads as TGTGCCAGCAGCGTAGCTCTGCGGGAGAACACCGGGGAGCTGTTTTTT. Encoded protein: CASSVALRENTGELFF.

Only a few counts were recorded for this clonotype. The rearrangement uses TRBV10-3 and TRBJ2-7; D tentatively fits TRBD1 or TRBD2 (5 bases each). Germline V gene lookup returns CDR1 ENHRY and CDR2 SYGVKD. V shed 5 bases and J shed 6 bases, with 17 bases lying between them. The length of the CDR3 is 14 residues. CDR3 nucleotide sequence: TGTGCCATCAGTTACCGGGACCTTAACGTCGAGCAGTACTTC. This sequence encodes CAISYRDLNVEQYF.

This clonotype was counted ten times or more. The rearrangement links TRBV30 to TRBJ1-6, with D possibly being TRBD1 (6 bases). The germline V gene encodes CDR1 GTSNPN and CDR2 SVGIG (reference sequence). The CDR3 sequence is 15 residues long. With 1 base removed from V and 4 bases from J, the gap between germline ends came to 11 bases. This chain's CDR3 is CAWSGRQGYNSPLHF. CDR3 DNA sequence: TGTGCCTGGAGTGGACGTCAGGGGTATAATTCACCCCTCCACTTT.

The chain couples TRBV20-1 to TRBJ1-5, with D unclear. The CDR3 length is 14 residues. CDR1 DFQATT and CDR2 SNEGSKA come from the germline V gene (reference sequence). Trimming removed 3 bases from V and 0 bases from J, with 9 bases in between. In nucleotides, the CDR3 is TGCAGTGCTAGGACGGGATATAGCAATCAGCCCCAGCATTTT. As protein: CSARTGYSNQPQHF.

The chain is built from TRBV25-1 and TRBJ2-5, with 15 bases aligning to TRBD2. Looked up from germline, CDR1 is MGHDK and CDR2 is SYGVNS. Losses at the gene ends were 0 bases for V and 9 bases for J; bases not matched to a gene: 14. The CDR3 is 19 residues long. CDR3 in DNA: TGTGCCAGCAGTGAATATACGGGACTAGCGGGAGGCGTGGCGGTGCCCCAGTACTTC. It specifies CASSEYTGLAGGVAVPQYF.

This clonotype was detected ten times or more. The CDR3 DNA reads as TGTGCCAGCAGTCTCCGGACTATTTCCGAGACCCAGTACTTC. Translating gives CASSLRTISETQYF. The chain links TRBV2 to TRBJ2-5; the D gene is possibly TRBD2 (6 bases). The CDR3 spans 14 residues. V was trimmed by 5 bases and J by 5 bases, leaving 15 bases between them. Germline V gives CDR1 SNHLY, CDR2 FYNNEI.

This clonotype was observed at least ten times. The chain recombines TRBV5-1 with TRBJ1-1, with D hard to call. The CDR3 has 13 amino acids. Germline loops: CDR1 SGHRS, CDR2 YFSETQ. The germline V and J ends were trimmed by 1 base and 0 bases, with 4 bases remaining between them. This chain's CDR3 is CASSLMVNTEAFF. The DNA for the CDR3 is TGCGCCAGCAGCTTGATGGTGAACACTGAAGCTTTCTTT. The whole variable domain, filled in from reference TRBV5-1 and TRBJ1-1, reads KAGVTQTPRYLIKTRGQQVTLSCSPISGHRSVSWYQQTPGQGLQFLFEYFSETQRNKGNFPGRFSGRQFSNSRSEMNVSTLELGDSALYLCASSLMVNTEAFFGQGTRLTVV.

The V call is TRBV9, the J call TRBJ2-4; TRBD1 is a possible D gene (5 bases). The germline CDR1 and CDR2 sequences are SGDLS and YYNGEE. This CDR3 is 14 amino acids long. V lost 1 base and J lost 4, with 9 bases in between. CDR3 in DNA: TGTGCCAGCAGCGTATCGAGACAGAAAAACATTCAGTACTTC. Residues: CASSVSRQKNIQYF.

This clonotype was seen many times. This sequence joins TRBV3-1 and TRBJ1-1; TRBD1 matches at 9 bases. The CDR3 is 16 amino acids. Trimming took 4 bases from V and 3 from J; bases not matched to a gene: 9. Germline V lookup: CDR1 LGHDT, CDR2 YNNKEL (reference sequence). The CDR3 loop is CASSLGTGFIDTEAFF. CDR3 coding DNA: TGTGCCAGCAGCCTCGGGACAGGGTTTATCGACACTGAAGCTTTCTTT.

The sample holds many counts of this clonotype. This chain uses TRBV5-1 with TRBJ2-1; D could derive from TRBD1 or TRBD2 (5 bases each). Germline V gene lookup returns CDR1 SGHRS and CDR2 YFSETQ. Trimming took 2 bases from V and 3 from J, leaving 21 bases between them. The CDR3 loop spans 18 amino acids. The DNA for the CDR3 is TGCGCCAGCAGCTTACAACCCGGGACCTCGATTGACTACAATGAGCAGTTCTTC. Protein product: CASSLQPGTSIDYNEQFF.

On this clonotype itself: A much larger clone differs from this one at a single base, so this may be a read error. V gene TRBV20-1 combines with J gene TRBJ2-1; weak D call: TRBD2 (6 bases). Trimming cost V 3 bases and J 6 bases, with 15 bases left between them. This CDR3 has 14 amino acids. Germline assignment: CDR1 DFQATT and CDR2 SNEGSKA (reference sequence). The CDR3 nucleotides read TGCAGTGCTAGCCTCGGACTATATTCCAATGAGCAGTTCTTC. It is translated as CSASLGLYSNEQFF.

This clonotype was counted only a few times. The V call is TRBV19, the J call TRBJ1-4; TRBD1 matches at 7 bases. CDR3 length: 16 residues. The V segment lost 11 bases and the J segment 3 bases; nucleotides outside the gene matches: 15. The V gene's germline CDR1 is LNHDA and CDR2 SQIVND (reference sequence). The CDR3 DNA reads as TGTGCCTGCGGGGACAGTCGGGTTATATCTAATGAAAAACTGTTTTTT. Translated, it gives CACGDSRVISNEKLFF.

This clonotype was seen at least ten times. This chain connects TRBV5-1 to TRBJ2-1, with TRBD2 identical over 7 bases. V gave up 0 bases and J gave up 8 bases; unmatched junction bases: 11. The CDR3 totals 16 residues. From germline, CDR1 is SGHRS and CDR2 YFSETQ. This CDR3 is CASSLGGISGQDEQFF. The CDR3 bases are TGCGCCAGCAGCTTGGGCGGGATTAGCGGGCAGGATGAGCAGTTCTTC.

This clonotype was recorded a few times. The chain links TRBV13 to TRBJ2-7; D perhaps matches TRBD2 (5 bases). V lost 2 bases and J 6 bases, leaving 14 bases between the germline ends. Germline CDR1 is PRHDT and CDR2 is FYEKMQ (reference sequence). The CDR3 runs 14 residues. The CDR3 region is CASSLQLEVGEQYF. CDR3 coding DNA: TGTGCCAGCAGCTTACAACTAGAGGTCGGCGAGCAGTACTTC.

This clonotype has at least ten counts. The CDR3 coding sequence is TGTGCCAGCAGTTTGTTTGCCGGGACAACCCAAGAGACCCAGTACTTC. Protein sequence: CASSLFAGTTQETQYF. The chain uses TRBV28 and TRBJ2-5; perhaps TRBD1 as D (6 bases). V was trimmed by 3 bases and J by 1 base, leaving 15 bases between them. Germline-derived CDR1 and CDR2 are MDHEN and SYDVKM. The CDR3 length is 16 residues.

This clonotype was observed at least ten times. This sequence joins TRBV5-1 and TRBJ2-6; D remains ambiguous. Germline CDR1 and CDR2: SGHRS and YFSETQ. V shed 0 bases and J shed 1 base, with 5 bases lying between them. This CDR3 region has 15 residues. The DNA of the CDR3 is TGCGCCAGCAGCTTGGAAGGATCTGGGGCCAACGTCCTGACTTTC. It yields the protein CASSLEGSGANVLTF.

In its sample, this clonotype was seen a few times. The genes are TRBV4-2 and TRBJ2-1, with D unclear. V lost 1 base and J lost 4, with 11 bases in between. The CDR3 is 15 amino acids. Germline V gene sequence: CDR1 LGHNA, CDR2 YNFKEQ. The DNA of the CDR3 is TGTGCCAGCAGCCAAGTAATAGGCAGATACAATGAGCAGTTCTTC. Its translation: CASSQVIGRYNEQFF.